These T cell receptor beta chains were read from a single sample in a study of beta chain features in type 1 diabetes. Method: immunoSEQ multiplex PCR; TCRdb's copy keeps in-frame clones and lacks some. The sample carries approximately 250,000 clones, 13% to 15% recorded once. The sequencing input was naive CD4+ T cells from blood. These receptor sequences come from a woman aged 40-49 years in good health. The CDR3 runs from the conserved cysteine through the conserved F or W. D genes are given only for firm matches. Clone size appears in some rows only: once, few, many, or a class for an expanded clone.

V gene,D gene,J gene,clone size,CDR3 DNA,CDR3 protein
TRBV9,NA,TRBJ2-7,NA,TGTGCCAGCAGCCCCCTCGGGGATCGGGAGCAGTACTTC,CASSPLGDREQYF
TRBV7-2,NA,TRBJ2-3,few,TGTGCCAGCAGCCTCAGGGTCTCTAGCACAGATACGCAGTATTTT,CASSLRVSSTDTQYF
TRBV7-9,TRBD1,TRBJ1-5,few,TGTGCCAGCAGCTTATACGAGGGGACAGGGAGTTTGAGCAATCAGCCCCAGCATTTT,CASSLYEGTGSLSNQPQHF
TRBV4-3,NA,TRBJ1-6,NA,TGCGCCAGCAGCCAAGATAGCAGGGTTGGGTCACCCCTCCACTTT,CASSQDSRVGSPLHF
TRBV28,NA,TRBJ1-6,many,TGTGCCAGCTCGAGCAGGCCACCCCTCCACTTT,CASSSRPPLHF
TRBV7-2,TRBD1,TRBJ2-7,NA,TGTGCCAGCAGCTATGGACAGGGGAGCGAGCAGTACTTC,CASSYGQGSEQYF
TRBV5-1,TRBD1,TRBJ2-2,NA,TGCGCCAGCAGCCCCGGGACAGGGGTGGTTGCCGGGGAGCTGTTTTTT,CASSPGTGVVAGELFF
TRBV11-2,TRBD1,TRBJ1-2,few,TGTGCCAGCAGTGGCCAGGGGGCGTTTGGCTACACCTTC,CASSGQGAFGYTF
TRBV5-1,TRBD1,TRBJ1-2,NA,TGCGCCAGCAGCTTGGTTGGACAGGGGGAGAATGGCTACACCTTC,CASSLVGQGENGYTF
TRBV6-5,TRBD1,TRBJ1-2,NA,TGTGCCAGTTCCCGTTCGGGACAGGGTTTGAATGGCTACACCTTC,CASSRSGQGLNGYTF
TRBV28,TRBD1,TRBJ1-1,NA,TGTGCCAGCAGTTTTGGACAGGGGTTGATGAACACTGAAGCTTTCTTT,CASSFGQGLMNTEAFF
TRBV20-1,NA,TRBJ1-1,NA,TGCAGTGTGCGAAAACACACTGAAGCTTTCTTT,CSVRKHTEAFF
TRBV5-1,NA,TRBJ1-2,few,TGCGCCAGCAGCTTGGAGATCGGAGGGAATAACTATGGCTACACCTTC,CASSLEIGGNNYGYTF
TRBV6-5,NA,TRBJ1-2,NA,TGTGCCAGCAGTTACTCGTCCACAGGGAACTATGGCTACACCTTC,CASSYSSTGNYGYTF
TRBV7-8,NA,TRBJ1-6,few,TGTGCCAGCAGCTTAAGACAACCGAGCTCCTATAATTCACCCCTCCACTTT,CASSLRQPSSYNSPLHF
TRBV4-2,TRBD1,TRBJ2-5,NA,TGTGCCAGCAGCCAAGTTCGCGGACAGGGAGGTGTTCAAGAGACCCAGTACTTC,CASSQVRGQGGVQETQYF
TRBV7-9,NA,TRBJ2-4,NA,TGTGCCAGCAGCTTAGATGGGGACAATATCCCCAAAAACATTCAGTACTTC,CASSLDGDNIPKNIQYF
TRBV7-2,NA,TRBJ1-6,once,TGTGCCAGCAGCTTGAATGCGGGGACGACGGATTCACCCCTCCACTTT,CASSLNAGTTDSPLHF
TRBV5-6,NA,TRBJ1-5,NA,TGTGCCAGCAGCTTGTGGGCAGGGCAGCCCCAGCATTTT,CASSLWAGQPQHF
TRBV29-1,TRBD1,TRBJ2-3,few,TGCAGCCAGGCCAGCAGGGGGCCGACAGATACGCAGTATTTT,CSQASRGPTDTQYF